Listed below are T cell receptor beta chains from one sample, sequenced in a study of vaccination effects on CD4 cells after COVID-19. No antigens are known for them. The data were produced by immunoSEQ multiplex PCR, yet TCRdb's version contains in-frame clones alone and is incomplete. This table has tens of thousands of clones, 73% appearing once. The sample here was CD4+ T cells from PBMCs cultured with HCoV-229E spike peptides, taken after COVID-19 vaccination. The receptors here all came from a human donor who received a COVID-19 vaccine. Both conserved end residues are part of each CDR3. The D gene is left open where the match is weak. Expanded clones are given a class, and other clones once, few, many or no size at all.

>TRBD1|16|TRBJ2-4|-|TRBV28
CASSLRDRLAKNIQYF
TGTGCCAGCAGCCTAAGGGACAGGCTAGCCAAAAACATTCAGTACTTC
>-|14|TRBJ1-1|-|TRBV6-6
CASRTDMLNTEAFF
TGTGCCAGCAGAACTGACATGTTGAACACTGAAGCTTTCTTT
>-|16|TRBJ2-5|-|TRBV4-1
CASSQGLGDLPETQYF
TGCGCCAGCAGCCAAGGGCTGGGGGATCTCCCAGAGACCCAGTACTTC
>-|14|TRBJ1-4|-|TRBV5-1
CASSLGHQMEKLFF
TGCGCCAGCAGCTTGGGACACCAAATGGAAAAACTGTTTTTT
>-|13|TRBJ2-5|-|TRBV7-2
CASSLLAGETQYF
TGTGCCAGCAGCTTACTGGCTGGGGAGACCCAGTACTTC
>-|12|TRBJ2-5|-|TRBV5-1
CASSWGGETQYF
TGCGCCAGCAGCTGGGGAGGTGAGACCCAGTACTTC
>TRBD1|14|TRBJ2-5|-|TRBV5-1
CASSFGQEMETQYF
TGCGCCAGCAGCTTCGGACAGGAGATGGAGACCCAGTACTTC
>TRBD1|14|TRBJ1-2|once|TRBV7-9
CASSAFQGVYGYTF
TGTGCCAGCAGCGCCTTCCAGGGGGTCTATGGCTACACCTTC
>-|15|TRBJ2-1|-|TRBV27
CASSQGSPSYNEQFF
TGTGCCAGCTCCCAGGGGTCCCCCTCCTACAATGAGCAGTTCTTC
>-|13|TRBJ1-2|-|TRBV9
CASSAPEGYGYTF
TGTGCCAGCAGCGCGCCAGAGGGTTATGGCTACACCTTC
>-|15|TRBJ2-3|-|TRBV24-1
CATSDFGFATDTQYF
TGTGCCACCAGTGATTTCGGATTTGCCACAGATACGCAGTATTTT
>-|14|TRBJ1-6|-|TRBV6-5
CASRDGVYNSPLHF
TGTGCCAGCAGGGACGGCGTCTATAATTCACCCCTCCACTTT
>TRBD1|14|TRBJ1-2|-|TRBV5-1
CASSLRTGVGGYTF
TGCGCCAGCAGCTTGCGGACAGGGGTAGGCGGCTACACCTTC
>-|14|TRBJ2-2|-|TRBV11-3
CASSRSRNTGELFF
TGTGCCAGCAGCCGATCTAGGAACACCGGGGAGCTGTTTTTT
>-|11|TRBJ2-1|-|TRBV6-5
CASRAAMEQFF
TGTGCCAGCAGGGCTGCAATGGAGCAGTTCTTC
>-|18|TRBJ1-1|once|TRBV27
CASSLYLRHPSWGTEAFF
TGTGCCAGCAGTTTATATCTCCGACACCCTAGCTGGGGCACTGAAGCTTTCTTT
>-|15|TRBJ2-5|-|TRBV7-9
CASSLVLGVLETQYF
TGTGCCAGCAGCTTAGTTCTAGGGGTACTGGAGACCCAGTACTTC
>TRBD1|15|TRBJ1-5|-|TRBV6-5
CASAMRQGAYQPQHF
TGTGCCAGCGCTATGAGACAGGGGGCATATCAGCCCCAGCATTTT
>-|16|TRBJ2-1|-|TRBV29-1
CSVVPSERISYNEQFF
TGCAGCGTTGTACCCTCCGAGCGGATCTCCTACAATGAGCAGTTCTTC
>-|11|TRBJ2-2|once|TRBV6-6
CASSPGVELFF
TGTGCCAGCTCCCCCGGCGTGGAGCTGTTTTTT
>TRBD1|13|TRBJ1-1|few|TRBV6-5
CASGTGGLTEAFF
TGTGCCAGCGGGACAGGGGGCCTCACTGAAGCTTTCTTT
>TRBD1|15|TRBJ2-1|-|TRBV2
CASSPGQGPYNEQFF
TGTGCCAGCAGTCCAGGACAGGGGCCCTACAATGAGCAGTTCTTC
>TRBD1|14|TRBJ1-1|-|TRBV18
CASSLGQGNTEAFF
TGTGCCAGCTCCCTTGGACAGGGGAACACTGAAGCTTTCTTT
>TRBD1|15|TRBJ1-6|-|TRBV5-6
CASSLADRENSPLHF
TGTGCCAGCAGCTTGGCCGACAGGGAGAATTCACCCCTCCACTTT
>TRBD1|14|TRBJ1-2|-|TRBV28
CASSTTGGDYGYTF
TGTGCCAGCAGTACTACAGGGGGAGACTATGGCTACACCTTC
>-|14|TRBJ1-5|few|TRBV2
CASNRQESNQPQHF
TGTGCCAGCAACCGACAGGAGAGCAATCAGCCCCAGCATTTT
>TRBD1|16|TRBJ2-1|few|TRBV5-6
CASSLTGANLYNEQFF
TGTGCCAGCAGCTTAACAGGGGCGAATCTGTACAATGAGCAGTTCTTC
>-|13|TRBJ1-2|-|TRBV15
CATSRGLGYGYTF
TGTGCCACCAGCAGGGGGCTCGGCTATGGCTACACCTTC
>-|14|TRBJ2-5|-|TRBV7-2
CASSLGRAQETQYF
TGTGCCAGCAGCTTAGGCAGGGCTCAAGAGACCCAGTACTTC
>-|16|TRBJ2-3|-|TRBV7-2
CASSPPGVRGADTQYF
TGTGCCAGCAGCCCCCCCGGTGTCAGGGGCGCAGATACGCAGTATTTT
>-|13|TRBJ1-2|-|TRBV6-5
CASSYSRDYGYTF
TGTGCCAGCAGTTACTCCCGGGACTATGGCTACACCTTC
>-|17|TRBJ2-1|once|TRBV28
CASRIKPGLPSYNEQFF
TGTGCCAGCAGGATAAAGCCGGGACTTCCCTCCTACAATGAGCAGTTCTTC
>TRBD1|14|TRBJ2-3|-|TRBV2
CASSTDRGADTQYF
TGTGCCAGCAGTACGGACAGGGGGGCAGATACGCAGTATTTT
>-|13|TRBJ1-1|-|TRBV6-4
CASRPQGASSAFF
TGTGCCAGCAGACCACAGGGCGCTTCTTCAGCTTTCTTT
>TRBD1|15|TRBJ2-5|-|TRBV3-1/TRBV3-2
CASSPSIGGWGTQYF
TGTGCCAGCAGTCCCAGTATAGGGGGCTGGGGGACCCAGTACTTC
>TRBD2|15|TRBJ2-2|-|TRBV19
CASSIPRGGTGELFF
TGTGCCAGTAGTATACCCCGGGGGGGCACCGGGGAGCTGTTTTTT
>-|14|TRBJ1-4|-|TRBV10-2
CASSAGGGLGKLFF
TGCGCCAGCAGTGCCGGGGGCGGTCTAGGAAAACTGTTTTTT
>-|16|TRBJ1-2|-|TRBV6-2/TRBV6-3
CASSSLQRTDLYGYTF
TGTGCCAGCAGCTCACTACAGAGGACGGATCTCTATGGCTACACCTTC
>TRBD2|18|TRBJ2-1|-|TRBV4-1
CASSQAMTRGGPNNEQFF
TGCGCCAGCAGCCAAGCCATGACCCGGGGGGGGCCCAACAATGAGCAGTTCTTC
>-|14|TRBJ2-2|-|TRBV6-5
CASCGQTNTGELFF
TGTGCCAGCTGCGGACAAACGAACACCGGGGAGCTGTTTTTT
>-|16|TRBJ2-1|-|TRBV5-1
CASSLVPGNTYNEQFF
TGCGCCAGCAGCTTAGTACCGGGGAATACCTACAATGAGCAGTTCTTC
>TRBD2|18|TRBJ2-1|once|TRBV3-1/TRBV3-2
CASSQEKSRLAGGKAEFF
TGTGCCAGCAGCCAAGAGAAATCCCGTCTAGCGGGGGGCAAAGCGGAGTTCTTC